This T cell receptor (beta chain) was found in a study of cytomegalovirus exposure and HLA in healthy donors. Notes on the study in general: In presence/absence analyses, roughly uniform sequencing depth across donors was assumed. The classifier, whose performance was assessed in both the original and validation cohorts, reportedly diagnosed cytomegalovirus status with high specificity and sensitivity.

Germline lookup yields CDR1 LGHNA and CDR2 YNFKEQ. The CDR3 is 15 amino acids. The count of this clone is one. Its antigen is as yet unknown. Both 60 Vbeta primers and 13 Jbeta primers went into the PCR. TCRdb's table, derived via immunoSEQ multiplex PCR, lists solely in-frame clones and lacks some. The table lists 130,000 to 150,000 clones, over 70% of them singletons. The origin of this receptor is a woman aged 40-49 years in good health and CMV-seronegative. This chain links TRBV4-2 with TRBJ2-5; 7 bases are shared with TRBD1. The closer fit of TRBJ2-7 to the DNA end suggests the J call may be wrong. Material for sequencing was PBMCs. The CDR3 region is CASSPSGTVTYEQYF. CDR3 in DNA: TGTGCCAGCAGCCCTTCCGGGACAGTGACCTACGAGCAGTACTTC.